Sequencing of this TCR beta chain was carried out in a study of vaccination effects on CD4 cells after COVID-19. Antigen-specific CD4+ T cells were expanded with viral peptide pools in the ViraFEST assay before sequencing. Cells that had been cultured for approximately eleven days were the source of isolated CD4+ T cells. SARS-CoV-2 infected the person between March and December 2020, as confirmed by PCR. Vaccination of participants consisted of two doses of either the BNT162b2 or mRNA-1273 vaccine. Remarks on this clone: The antigen remains unidentified.

The CDR3 consists of 13 residues. Germline lookup yields CDR1 SGHTA and CDR2 FQGTGA. J was trimmed by 6 bases and V by 4 bases; bases with no gene match: 5. Clones were sequenced by immunoSEQ multiplex PCR, and TCRdb holds only the in-frame ones, with some missing. The table has fewer than 15,000 clones, roughly 70% seen once. Study outcomes and limitations: New vaccine-induced clones dominated post-vaccine spike-reactive clones in convalescents.

The chain uses TRBV7-3 and TRBJ1-1, with TRBD1 matching 7 bases. The clonotype was recovered from a human donor who had a prior SARS-CoV-2 infection. Here the sequenced sample was CD4+ T cells from PBMCs cultured with HCoV-NL63 spike peptides, taken after COVID-19 vaccination. The CDR3 nucleotides read TGTGCCAGCAGCTCTCGACAGGGCGCTGAAGCTTTCTTT. Translating it yields CASSSRQGAEAFF.